The rows below give T cell receptor beta chains drawn from one sample of a study of blood T cell repertoires in COVID-19. The method was immunoSEQ multiplex PCR; TCRdb's version includes in-frame clones alone and lacks a portion of them. Counted here are nearly 90,000 clones, approximately 89% occurring once; the ten biggest clones make up approximately 0.45%. Sequenced input: peripheral blood. The receptors stem from a man in his sixties with acute or convalescent COVID-19. Both conserved end residues are part of each CDR3. The D gene is left open where the match is weak. Only part of the rows carry a size: once, few, many, or a class if the clone is expanded.

clone_size d_call j_call v_call cdr3_nt cdr3_aa
NA TRBD1 TRBJ1-5 TRBV19 TGTGCCAGTAGTATAGATCGGGGGACAGGGCCGGTGGGGCAGCCCCAGCATTTT CASSIDRGTGPVGQPQHF
NA TRBD2 TRBJ2-1 TRBV5-1 TGCGCCAGCACCATAGCGGGGGGATACAATGAGCAGTTCTTC CASTIAGGYNEQFF
few TRBD2 TRBJ2-3 TRBV13 TGTGCCAGCAGCTTACACGGGGAGGGGAGTATAAATACGCAGTATTTT CASSLHGEGSINTQYF
few NA TRBJ1-1 TRBV14 TGTGCCAGCAGCCAGAGTAGGGGAAATCTGAACACTGAAGCTTTCTTT CASSQSRGNLNTEAFF
few NA TRBJ2-2 TRBV9 TGTGCCAGCAGCGTAGTTCCCGACACCGGGGAGCTGTTTTTT CASSVVPDTGELFF
NA NA TRBJ2-7 TRBV5-1 TGCGCCAGCAGCTTGGCCACAGGGTGGTACGAGCAGTACTTC CASSLATGWYEQYF
NA TRBD1 TRBJ1-6 TRBV30 TGTGCCTGGATGATCCGGACAGGGGGTTCACCCCTCCACTTT CAWMIRTGGSPLHF
NA TRBD2 TRBJ2-3 TRBV11-1 TGTGCCAGCAGCTTAGGTAGCGGGAGCACGACAGATACGCAGTATTTT CASSLGSGSTTDTQYF
NA NA TRBJ2-3 TRBV6-5 TGTGCCAGCTCCCTACTCACAGATACGCAGTATTTT CASSLLTDTQYF
NA TRBD1 TRBJ1-1 TRBV10-3 TGTGCCATCAGTGACCGACAGGGATTTAACACTGAAGCTTTCTTT CAISDRQGFNTEAFF
few TRBD1 TRBJ2-7 TRBV9 TGTGCCAGCAGCGGACAGGGGTTTATCTCCGAGCAGTACTTC CASSGQGFISEQYF
few TRBD1 TRBJ2-7 TRBV19 TGTGCCAGTAGTATGGACAGGGACCACTCCTACGAGCAGTACTTC CASSMDRDHSYEQYF
NA TRBD1 TRBJ2-2 TRBV19 TGTGCCAGTAGAGCTGGACAGGGGGCTACCGGGGAGCTGTTTTTT CASRAGQGATGELFF
once TRBD1 TRBJ1-5 TRBV5-1 TGCGCCGGTTACTCTTTTCCGGGACAGGGGATGTATAGCAATCAGCCCCAGCATTTT CAGYSFPGQGMYSNQPQHF
NA NA TRBJ1-4 TRBV5-1 TGCGCCAGCAGCTCTGGACTCAGAGAGGGTAATGAAAAACTGTTTTTT CASSSGLREGNEKLFF
NA NA TRBJ2-1 TRBV10-1 TGCGCCAGCAGTGAGTCCCTGGGGGGACGGGATGAGCAGTTCTTC CASSESLGGRDEQFF
NA TRBD2 TRBJ2-2 TRBV19 TGTGCCAGTAGTTTACTAGCGGGGGGGCCCGGGGAGCTGTTTTTT CASSLLAGGPGELFF
once TRBD1 TRBJ1-1 TRBV27 TGTGCCAGCAGGACAGGGGGCGACACTGAAGCTTTCTTT CASRTGGDTEAFF
NA NA TRBJ1-5 TRBV6-2/TRBV6-3 TGTGCCAGCAGCCACGATGAGACAGTGCCGAATAGCAATCAGCCCCAGCATTTT CASSHDETVPNSNQPQHF
NA TRBD2 TRBJ2-1 TRBV9 TGTGCCAGCAGCGAGTCCAGCGGGAGGGCTGAGCAGTTCTTC CASSESSGRAEQFF
NA TRBD1 TRBJ2-7 TRBV7-8 TGTGCCAGCGTCAGGGACAGGGCCTCCTACGAGCAGTACTTC CASVRDRASYEQYF
NA TRBD1 TRBJ2-2 TRBV6-5 TGTGCCAGCAGCAGTACAGGGGGCAACACCGGGGAGCTGTTTTTT CASSSTGGNTGELFF
few NA TRBJ1-6 TRBV2 TGTGCCAGCAGCTCAAGAGGTTCACCCCTCCACTTT CASSSRGSPLHF
NA NA TRBJ1-5 TRBV10-3 TGTGCCACCCACAGGGATAGCAATCAGCCCCAGCATTTT CATHRDSNQPQHF
NA TRBD2 TRBJ2-2 TRBV27 TGTGCCAGCAGCAGATGGACTAGCGGGGGTGGCGGGGAGCTGTTTTTT CASSRWTSGGGGELFF